This passage covers 27 T cell receptor beta chains from one sample sequenced in a study of CD8 T cells in ankylosing spondylitis. TCRdb redid the calling of the 5' RACE reads with MiXCR, one entry per CDR3 protein. The sample consists of about 310,000 distinct CDR3 sequences, roughly 20% of them appearing once. Specimen: blood, either unsorted or a sorted T cell fraction (not recorded which). These receptors originate from a female donor with ankylosing spondylitis or in good health (not recorded which).

The chain combines TRBV3-1 with TRBJ2-3; 8 bases agree with TRBD2. Per the germline V gene, CDR1 is LGHDT and CDR2 is YNNKEL (reference sequence). The V and J ends lost 3 bases and 0 bases, in that order; junction bases with no gene match: 5. The CDR3 loop spans 16 amino acids. The CDR3 bases are TGTGCCAGCAGCCATGGGACGGGAGGGAGCACAGATACGCAGTATTTT. Amino acid sequence: CASSHGTGGSTDTQYF.

J is TRBJ2-1 and V is TRBV12-3 or TRBV12-4, with 8 nucleotides matching TRBD1. This CDR3 is 16 amino acids long. V was pared by 4 bases and J by 1 base, with 6 bases of the junction left unmatched. CDR3 in DNA: TGTGCCAGCAGTTCTCCTGGACAGGGTTCCTACAATGAGCAGTTCTTC. Translation gives CASSSPGQGSYNEQFF.

This clonotype was detected only a few times. This rearrangement joins TRBV4-1 to TRBJ2-3; 7 bases match TRBD2. The CDR3 is 17 amino acids. The V and J ends lost 4 bases and 3 bases, in that order; junction bases with no gene match: 13. Looked up from germline, CDR1 is MGHRA and CDR2 is YSYEKL. CDR3 region: CASSPVGGKERTDTQYF. The CDR3 bases are TGCGCCAGCAGCCCGGTCGGGGGGAAGGAAAGGACAGATACGCAGTATTTT.

This clonotype came up many times. The V and J genes are TRBV29-1 and TRBJ1-1; 7 nucleotides align to TRBD1. The trim removed 6 bases at V and 13 bases at J, leaving 14 bases unmatched. Germline V gene lookup returns CDR1 SQVTM and CDR2 ANQGSEA. The CDR3 has 12 amino acids. The CDR3 coding sequence is TGCAGCGTCGCACAGGGGCAGGAGAAGGTTTTCTTT. The encoded protein is CSVAQGQEKVFF.

V is TRBV7-2 and J is TRBJ2-7; D not resolved. There are 14 residues in the CDR3. CDR1 and CDR2 from the germline V gene are SGHTA and FQGNSA. Trimming pared 4 bases from V and 3 bases from J, leaving 13 bases between. The CDR3 nucleotides are TGTGCCAGCAGCTCATCCAAATCCAGCTACGAGCAGTACTTC. The encoded protein is CASSSSKSSYEQYF.

The CDR3 here is CASSYSIDTGELFF. The DNA for the CDR3 is TGTGCCAGCAGTTACTCGATAGACACCGGGGAGCTGTTTTTT. The V call is TRBV6-5, the J call TRBJ2-2; D unclear. CDR3 length: 14 amino acids. V was trimmed by 0 bases and J by 3 bases, leaving 5 bases between them. Germline V gene data show CDR1 as MNHEY and CDR2 as SVGAGI.

As DNA, the CDR3 is TGTGCCAGCAGTTTGAGGGCCCTGGGAAGATTTGAGCAGTTCTTC. Amino acids: CASSLRALGRFEQFF. The genes are TRBV27 and TRBJ2-1, with D possibly matching TRBD2 (5 bases). CDR1 is MNHEY, CDR2 SMNVEV, per germline (reference sequence). CDR3 length equals 15 residues. Trimming removed 3 bases at V and 9 bases at J, with 18 bases between.

Only a few counts were recorded for this clonotype. The rearrangement joins TRBV29-1 to TRBJ2-3, with a possible D match to TRBD1 (5 bases). Germline-derived CDR1 and CDR2 are SQVTM and ANQGSEA. The CDR3 has 16 residues. Trimming shortened V by 4 bases and J by 0 bases, and 17 bases separated the two germline ends. CDR3 in DNA: TGCAGCGTTGGAGGTTCGACAGCCTCTAGCACAGATACGCAGTATTTT. The encoded protein is CSVGGSTASSTDTQYF.

The chain combines TRBV2 with TRBJ1-5, with TRBD1 identical over 10 bases. The V gene's germline CDR1 is SNHLY and CDR2 FYNNEI. The ends lost 4 bases at V and 5 bases at J; junction bases unmatched: 2. CDR3 size: 14 residues. The CDR3 nucleotides are TGTGCCAGCAGTGCAGACAGGGGGCATCAGCCCCAGCATTTT. It codes for CASSADRGHQPQHF.

This clonotype has only a few counts. This chain links TRBV30 with TRBJ1-1; D not certain. CDR3 length: 11 amino acids. Germline values: CDR1 GTSNPN, CDR2 SVGIG (reference sequence). Trimming cost V 1 base and J 5 bases, with 5 bases left between them. The CDR3 DNA sequence: TGTGCCTGGAGTGACCAGACTGAAGCTTTCTTT. This encodes CAWSDQTEAFF.

The rearrangement uses TRBV4-3 and TRBJ1-2; no clear D gene. This CDR3 region has 15 residues. The V gene's germline CDR1 is LGHNA and CDR2 YSLEER. V was cut by 0 bases and J by 4 bases, with 12 bases left in between. The CDR3 nucleotides are TGCGCCAGCAGCCAAGATCCCGGCCACCTCTATGGCTACACCTTC. This encodes CASSQDPGHLYGYTF.

This clonotype was seen only a few times. The V gene is TRBV11-3, the J gene TRBJ1-1; D is unclear. The CDR3 runs to 16 residues. Deletions cut 5 bases from V and 6 bases from J, with 22 bases between. From germline, CDR1 is SGHNT and CDR2 YENEEA. In nucleotides, the CDR3 is TGTGCCAGCAGCCGATTATCGGGCCGCCCCGATCCTGAAGCTTTCTTT. Its protein is CASSRLSGRPDPEAFF.

This clonotype occurred a few times. The chain couples TRBV15 to TRBJ1-2; 9 positions agree with TRBD1. CDR1 LNHNV and CDR2 YYDKDF come from the germline V gene (reference sequence). CDR3 length: 16 residues. With 0 bases clipped from V and 7 bases from J, the junction kept 9 bases outside the gene matches. DNA for the CDR3: TGTGCCACCAGCAGAGACCGAGACAGGGGGTTTTTTGGCTACACCTTC. Amino acids: CATSRDRDRGFFGYTF.

A few counts support this clonotype. This rearrangement joins TRBV20-1 to TRBJ2-1; 8 nucleotides align to TRBD2. The CDR3 consists of 12 residues. V shed 6 bases and J 7 bases; nucleotides not matched to a gene: 5. Germline CDR1 is DFQATT and CDR2 is SNEGSKA (reference sequence). The DNA of the CDR3 is TGCAGTGCCGGGGGGGCGGGGAATGAGCAGTTCTTC. Residues: CSAGGAGNEQFF.

This clonotype was counted between two and nine times. The V gene is TRBV5-1, the J gene TRBJ2-3, with 7 bases lining up with TRBD2. The J segment lost 1 base and the V segment lost 0 bases, leaving 8 bases of the junction unmatched. The length of the CDR3 is 17 residues. Germline lookup yields CDR1 SGHRS and CDR2 YFSETQ. The CDR3 loop reads CASSLALREPGTDTQYF. DNA for the CDR3: TGCGCCAGCAGCTTGGCCCTGCGGGAGCCTGGCACAGATACGCAGTATTTT.

This clonotype occurred a few times. V is TRBV2 and J is TRBJ2-7; TRBD1 agrees at 10 bases. Germline CDR1 SNHLY, CDR2 FYNNEI. The CDR3 is 14 residues long. J gave up 5 bases and V 8 bases, and 9 bases lay outside the gene matches. The CDR3 DNA follows: TGTGCCAGCGGCCGGGACAGGGGAAGGGACGAGCAGTACTTC. Protein product: CASGRDRGRDEQYF.

The chain combines TRBV19 with TRBJ1-3; TRBD1 might be the D (5 bases). There are 15 residues in the CDR3. Germline V gene lookup returns CDR1 LNHDA and CDR2 SQIVND (reference sequence). Trimming stripped 5 bases from V and 0 bases from J, with 11 bases between. CDR3 in amino acids: CASSPRQISGNTIYF. The CDR3 DNA sequence: TGTGCCAGTAGTCCCCGACAGATCTCTGGAAACACCATATATTTT.

This clonotype showed up just a few times. The chain combines TRBV28 with TRBJ2-1, with D perhaps matching TRBD1 or TRBD2 (5 bases each). The CDR3 consists of 12 residues. Trimming took 3 bases from V and 8 from J, leaving 8 bases between them. The germline V gene encodes CDR1 MDHEN and CDR2 SYDVKM. This CDR3 reads CASSLGVHEQFF. CDR3 DNA: TGTGCCAGCAGTTTGGGGGTCCATGAGCAGTTCTTC.

In its sample, this clonotype was seen a few times. This chain uses TRBV3-1 with TRBJ2-1; D not certain. Trimming shortened V by 1 base and J by 12 bases, and 7 bases separated the two germline ends. CDR1 and CDR2 (germline): LGHDT, YNNKEL (reference sequence). The CDR3 has 11 amino acids. DNA for the CDR3: TGTGCCAGCAGCCAAGGCCCCGTGCAGTTCTTC. Translation gives CASSQGPVQFF.

This clonotype was counted once. The chain combines TRBV3-1 with TRBJ2-7; D not resolved. V lost 3 bases, J lost 3 bases, and 12 bases lay in between. The CDR3 totals 14 residues. Germline CDR1 LGHDT, CDR2 YNNKEL (reference sequence). The CDR3 region is CASSQKRFFYEQYF. CDR3 coding DNA: TGTGCCAGCAGCCAGAAACGGTTTTTCTACGAGCAGTACTTC.

This chain links TRBV18 with TRBJ2-1; weak D call: TRBD1 (6 bases). CDR1 KGHSH and CDR2 LQKENI come from the germline V gene. V was trimmed by 0 bases and J by 0 bases, leaving 9 bases between them. The CDR3 has 16 residues. CDR3 amino acids: CASSPPQGISYNEQFF. CDR3 DNA: TGTGCCAGCTCACCACCGCAGGGGATCTCCTACAATGAGCAGTTCTTC.

This clonotype was seen at least ten times. The rearrangement uses TRBV20-1 and TRBJ2-1; D gene ambiguous. Trimming removed 2 bases from V and 4 bases from J, with 18 bases in between. Germline CDR1 DFQATT, CDR2 SNEGSKA (reference sequence). The length of the CDR3 is 16 residues. The CDR3 DNA reads TGCAGTGCTAGACGCCCTCCCTCAGCTATTTACAATGAGCAGTTCTTC. This sequence encodes CSARRPPSAIYNEQFF.

The rearrangement links TRBV20-1 to TRBJ2-3, with 10 bases aligning to TRBD1. Germline V CDR1 and CDR2: DFQATT, SNEGSKA (reference sequence). The V segment lost 5 bases and the J segment 3 bases; nucleotides outside the gene matches: 5. CDR3 length equals 14 residues. The CDR3 nucleotides read TGCAGTGCTCCAGGACAGGGGGTAACAGATACGCAGTATTTT. Its protein is CSAPGQGVTDTQYF.

The chain links TRBV7-2 to TRBJ1-3, with 7 bases that match TRBD1. Germline V gene lookup returns CDR1 SGHTA and CDR2 FQGNSA. The CDR3 extends over 16 amino acids. V lost 3 bases and J lost 0; bases outside the gene matches: 5. The CDR3 is CASSFTGVNSGNTIYF. For the CDR3, the DNA is TGTGCCAGCAGCTTTACAGGGGTCAACTCTGGAAACACCATATATTTT.

This clonotype was detected once. The chain employs TRBV5-4 and TRBJ2-7; D not certain. CDR3 length: 14 residues. Germline V gene data show CDR1 as SGHNT and CDR2 as YYREEE (reference sequence). The V end was cut by 0 bases, the J end by 0 bases, with 7 bases between. The CDR3 DNA is TGTGCCAGCAGCTTGGAGAGGAGCTCCTACGAGCAGTACTTC. This sequence encodes CASSLERSSYEQYF.

J is TRBJ1-6 and V is TRBV12-3 or TRBV12-4; a weak D match, TRBD1 (6 bases). Trimming stripped 2 bases from V and 8 bases from J, with 10 bases between. The CDR3 has 14 amino acids. The CDR3 protein is CASSLHGGDSPLHF. The CDR3 nucleotides are TGTGCCAGCAGTTTACATGGGGGCGATTCACCCCTCCACTTT.

This clonotype has at least ten counts. The chain joins TRBV15 to TRBJ2-3, with D perhaps TRBD2 (5 bases). V was cut by 1 base and J by 0 bases, with 5 bases left in between. The germline V gene has CDR1 LNHNV and CDR2 YYDKDF (reference sequence). CDR3 size: 14 residues. The CDR3 spells CATSRGTSTDTQYF. DNA of the CDR3: TGTGCCACCAGCAGAGGGACTAGCACAGATACGCAGTATTTT.